This entry concerns a single TCR beta chain. The same CDR3 can be traced to other DNA sequences in this sample. The entry originates in a study of shared clonotypes between healthy human individuals. An approximately 220 ng quantity of DNA, 32,000 or so T cell genomes, went into the sorted-subset replicate PCRs. Only in-frame clones appear in the TCRdb table, and some are missing; sequencing was by immunoSEQ multiplex PCR. The top ten clones hold roughly 0.36% of a sample with 1,400,000 or so clones, approximately 98.5% of them seen once. CDR1 is SGDLS and CDR2 is YYNGEE in the germline V gene. The J segment lost 2 bases and the V segment lost 0 bases, leaving 4 bases of the junction unmatched. The CDR3 is 15 amino acids.

This TCR came from a young man in good health. The genes are TRBV9 and TRBJ2-7, with 8 bases identical to TRBD2. The sample was naive CD4+ T cells sorted from blood. The subset: CD45RA+ positively selected. The CDR3 region is CASSVGLAGPYEQYF. In nucleotides, the CDR3 is TGTGCCAGCAGCGTAGGGCTAGCGGGTCCCTACGAGCAGTACTTC.